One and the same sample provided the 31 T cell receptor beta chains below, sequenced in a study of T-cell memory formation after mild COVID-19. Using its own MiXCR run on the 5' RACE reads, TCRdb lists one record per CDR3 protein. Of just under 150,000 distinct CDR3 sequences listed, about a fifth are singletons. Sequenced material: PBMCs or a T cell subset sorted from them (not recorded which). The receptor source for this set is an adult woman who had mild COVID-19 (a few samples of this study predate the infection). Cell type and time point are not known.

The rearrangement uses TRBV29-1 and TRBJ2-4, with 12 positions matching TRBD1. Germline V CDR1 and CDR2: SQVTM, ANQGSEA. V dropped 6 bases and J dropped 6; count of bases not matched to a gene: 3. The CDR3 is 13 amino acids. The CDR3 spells CSVGTGGLNIQYF. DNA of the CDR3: TGCAGCGTAGGGACAGGGGGCTTAAACATTCAGTACTTC.

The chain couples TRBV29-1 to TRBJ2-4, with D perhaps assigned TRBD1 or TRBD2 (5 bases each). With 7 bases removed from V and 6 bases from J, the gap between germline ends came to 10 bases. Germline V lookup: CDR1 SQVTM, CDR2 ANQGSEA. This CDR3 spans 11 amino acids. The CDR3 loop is CSGGAGNIQYF. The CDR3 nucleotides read TGCAGCGGAGGGGCGGGAAACATTCAGTACTTC.

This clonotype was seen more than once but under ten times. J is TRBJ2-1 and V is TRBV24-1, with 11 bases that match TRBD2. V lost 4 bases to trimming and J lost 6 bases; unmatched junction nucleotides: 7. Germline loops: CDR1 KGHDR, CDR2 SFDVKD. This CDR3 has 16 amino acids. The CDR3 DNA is TGTGCCACCAGTGACCCTACTAGCGGGAGTGGCAATGAGCAGTTCTTC. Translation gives CATSDPTSGSGNEQFF.

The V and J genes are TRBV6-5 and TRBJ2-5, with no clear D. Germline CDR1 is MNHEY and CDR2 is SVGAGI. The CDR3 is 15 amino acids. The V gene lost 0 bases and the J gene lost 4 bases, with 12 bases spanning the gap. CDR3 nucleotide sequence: TGTGCCAGCAGTTACTCCTCGCGATGGAGAGAGACCCAGTACTTC. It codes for CASSYSSRWRETQYF.

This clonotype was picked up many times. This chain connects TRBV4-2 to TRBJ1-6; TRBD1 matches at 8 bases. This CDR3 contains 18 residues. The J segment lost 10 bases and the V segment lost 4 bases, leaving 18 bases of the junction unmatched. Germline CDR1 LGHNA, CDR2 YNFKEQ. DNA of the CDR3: TGTGCCAGCAGCCCGGACAGGGTAATTGCTGTGGTAAAATCACCCCTCCACTTT. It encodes CASSPDRVIAVVKSPLHF.

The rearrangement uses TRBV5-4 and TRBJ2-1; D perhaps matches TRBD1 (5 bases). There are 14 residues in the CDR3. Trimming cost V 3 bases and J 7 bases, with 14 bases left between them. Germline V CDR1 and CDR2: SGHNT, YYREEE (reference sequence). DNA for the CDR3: TGTGCCAGCAGCTCGGAAGGGGATAGGAATGAGCAGTTCTTC. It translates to CASSSEGDRNEQFF.

The CDR3 DNA follows: TGTGCCAGCAGCTCGGGACTAGCGGGACGCAATGAGCAGTTCTTC. Protein product: CASSSGLAGRNEQFF. The chain links TRBV11-3 to TRBJ2-1; 13 bases match TRBD2. The CDR3 is 15 amino acids. The V segment lost 4 bases and the J segment 6 bases; nucleotides outside the gene matches: 3. CDR1 is SGHNT and CDR2 is YENEEA in the germline V gene.

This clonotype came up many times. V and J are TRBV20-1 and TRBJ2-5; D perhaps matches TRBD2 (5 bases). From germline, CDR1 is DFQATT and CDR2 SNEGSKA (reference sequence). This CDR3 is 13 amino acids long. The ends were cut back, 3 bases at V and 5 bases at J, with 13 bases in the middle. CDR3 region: CSARDGGRETQYF. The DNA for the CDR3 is TGCAGTGCTAGGGACGGAGGAAGGGAGACCCAGTACTTC.

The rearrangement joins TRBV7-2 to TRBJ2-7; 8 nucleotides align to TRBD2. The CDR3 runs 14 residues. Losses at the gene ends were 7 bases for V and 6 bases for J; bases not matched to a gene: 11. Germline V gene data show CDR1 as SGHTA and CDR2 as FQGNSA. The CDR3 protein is CASNVAGGLVEQYF. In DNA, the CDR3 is TGTGCCAGCAATGTGGCGGGAGGTTTAGTCGAGCAGTACTTC.

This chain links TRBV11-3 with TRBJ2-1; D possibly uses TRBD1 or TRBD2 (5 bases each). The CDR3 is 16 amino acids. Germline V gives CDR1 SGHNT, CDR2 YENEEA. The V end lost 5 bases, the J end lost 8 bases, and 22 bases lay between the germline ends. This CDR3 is CASSHRGEGPLHEQFF. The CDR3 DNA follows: TGTGCCAGCAGCCACCGGGGCGAGGGGCCCCTACATGAGCAGTTCTTC.

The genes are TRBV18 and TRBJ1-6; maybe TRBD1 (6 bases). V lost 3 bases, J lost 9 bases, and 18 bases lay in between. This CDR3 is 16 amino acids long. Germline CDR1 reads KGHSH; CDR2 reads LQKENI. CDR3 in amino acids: CASSPRAQGEFSPLHF. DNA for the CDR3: TGTGCCAGCTCACCGCGGGCACAGGGAGAATTTTCACCCCTCCACTTT.

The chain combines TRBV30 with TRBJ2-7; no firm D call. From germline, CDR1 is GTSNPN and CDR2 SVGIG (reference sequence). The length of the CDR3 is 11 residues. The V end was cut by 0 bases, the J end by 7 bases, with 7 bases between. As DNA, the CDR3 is TGTGCCTGGAGTGTTGCTCGGGAGCAGTACTTC. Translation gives CAWSVAREQYF.

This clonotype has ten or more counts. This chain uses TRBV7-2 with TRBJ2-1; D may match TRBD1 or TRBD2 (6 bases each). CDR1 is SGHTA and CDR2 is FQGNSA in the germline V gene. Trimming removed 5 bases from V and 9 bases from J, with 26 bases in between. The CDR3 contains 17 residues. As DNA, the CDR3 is TGTGCCAGCAGCCCCTACTCGACTAGGGGTGTACAGGGTGAGCAGTTCTTC. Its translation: CASSPYSTRGVQGEQFF.

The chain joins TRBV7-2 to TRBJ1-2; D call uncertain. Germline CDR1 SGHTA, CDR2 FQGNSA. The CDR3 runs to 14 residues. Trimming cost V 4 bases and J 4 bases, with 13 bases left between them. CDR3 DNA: TGTGCCAGCAGCTCCCGCGGGGTTGTCTATGGCTACACCTTC. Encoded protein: CASSSRGVVYGYTF.

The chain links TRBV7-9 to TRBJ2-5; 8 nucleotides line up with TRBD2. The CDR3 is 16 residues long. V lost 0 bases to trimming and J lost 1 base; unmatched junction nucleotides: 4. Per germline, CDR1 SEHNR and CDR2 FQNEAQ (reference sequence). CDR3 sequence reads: CASSLAVGLGQETQYF. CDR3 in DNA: TGTGCCAGCAGCTTAGCCGTGGGACTAGGCCAAGAGACCCAGTACTTC.

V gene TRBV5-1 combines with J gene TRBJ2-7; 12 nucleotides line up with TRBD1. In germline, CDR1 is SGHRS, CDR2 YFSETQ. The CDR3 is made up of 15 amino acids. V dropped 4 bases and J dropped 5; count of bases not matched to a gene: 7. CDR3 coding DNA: TGCGCCAGCAGCCTCGGGGACAGGGGGCGCGACGAGCAGTACTTC. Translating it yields CASSLGDRGRDEQYF.

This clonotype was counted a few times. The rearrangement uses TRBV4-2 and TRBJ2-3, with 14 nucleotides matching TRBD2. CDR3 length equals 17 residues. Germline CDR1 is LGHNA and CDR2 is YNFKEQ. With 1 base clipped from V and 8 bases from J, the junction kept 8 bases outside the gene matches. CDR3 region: CASSQAQSGTSGGTQYF. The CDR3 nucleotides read TGTGCCAGCAGCCAAGCGCAGTCCGGGACTAGCGGGGGTACGCAGTATTTT.

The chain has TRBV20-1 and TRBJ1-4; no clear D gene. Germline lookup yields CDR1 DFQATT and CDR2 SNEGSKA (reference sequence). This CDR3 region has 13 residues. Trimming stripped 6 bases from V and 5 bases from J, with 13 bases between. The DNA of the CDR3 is TGCAGTGCAGAGGGAGGGAAGAATGAAAAACTGTTTTTT. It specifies CSAEGGKNEKLFF.

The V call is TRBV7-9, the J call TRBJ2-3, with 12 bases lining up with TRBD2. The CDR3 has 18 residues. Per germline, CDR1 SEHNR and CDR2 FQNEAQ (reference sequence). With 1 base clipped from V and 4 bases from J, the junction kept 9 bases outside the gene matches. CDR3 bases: TGTGCCAGCAGCTTAGACCGTTCTAGCGGGGGGGCCGCAGATACGCAGTATTTT. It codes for CASSLDRSSGGAADTQYF. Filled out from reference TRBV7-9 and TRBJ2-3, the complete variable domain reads DTGVSQNPRHKITKRGQNVTFRCDPISEHNRLYWYRQTLGQGPEFLTYFQNEAQLEKSRLLSDRFSAERPKGSFSTLEIQRTEQGDSAMYLCASSLDRSSGGAADTQYFGPGTRLTVL.

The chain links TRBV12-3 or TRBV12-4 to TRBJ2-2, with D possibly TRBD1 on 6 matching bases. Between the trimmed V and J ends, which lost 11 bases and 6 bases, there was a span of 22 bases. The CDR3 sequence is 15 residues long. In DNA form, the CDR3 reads TGTGCCTCGTCTCCCGCAGGGGCTTGGGCCGGGGAGCTGTTTTTT. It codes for CASSPAGAWAGELFF.

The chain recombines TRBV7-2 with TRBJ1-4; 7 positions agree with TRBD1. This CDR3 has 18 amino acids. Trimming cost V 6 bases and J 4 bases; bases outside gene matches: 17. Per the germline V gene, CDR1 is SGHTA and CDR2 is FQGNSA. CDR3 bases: TGTGCCAGCAGTTTCACCCCCGTACGAGGGGGCGGTAATGAAAAACTGTTTTTT. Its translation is CASSFTPVRGGGNEKLFF.

The CDR3 sequence is CASGTSGIGYNEQFF. The CDR3 coding sequence is TGTGCCAGTGGGACTAGCGGGATCGGGTACAATGAGCAGTTCTTC. The chain employs TRBV9 and TRBJ2-1, with 13 nucleotides matching TRBD2. Germline CDR1 and CDR2: SGDLS and YYNGEE. This CDR3 has 15 residues. V lost 8 bases and J lost 4; bases outside the gene matches: 6.

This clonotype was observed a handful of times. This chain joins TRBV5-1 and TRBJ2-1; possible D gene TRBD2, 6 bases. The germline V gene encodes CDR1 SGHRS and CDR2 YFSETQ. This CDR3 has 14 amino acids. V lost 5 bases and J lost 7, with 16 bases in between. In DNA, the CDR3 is TGCGCCAGCAGGGTAATCGGAGGGGAGAATGAGCAGTTCTTC. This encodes CASRVIGGENEQFF.

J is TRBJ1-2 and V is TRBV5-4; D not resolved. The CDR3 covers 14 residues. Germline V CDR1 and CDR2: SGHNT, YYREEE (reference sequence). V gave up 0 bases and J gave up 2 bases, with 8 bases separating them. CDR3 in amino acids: CASSLAGRNYGYTF. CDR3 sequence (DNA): TGTGCCAGCAGCTTGGCCGGGCGCAACTATGGCTACACCTTC.

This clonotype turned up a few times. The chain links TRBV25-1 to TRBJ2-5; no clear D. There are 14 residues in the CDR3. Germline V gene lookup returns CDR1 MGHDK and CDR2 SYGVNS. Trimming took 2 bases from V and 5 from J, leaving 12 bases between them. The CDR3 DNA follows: TGTGCCAGCAGTGAAGTAACTGCACGGGAGACCCAGTACTTC. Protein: CASSEVTARETQYF.

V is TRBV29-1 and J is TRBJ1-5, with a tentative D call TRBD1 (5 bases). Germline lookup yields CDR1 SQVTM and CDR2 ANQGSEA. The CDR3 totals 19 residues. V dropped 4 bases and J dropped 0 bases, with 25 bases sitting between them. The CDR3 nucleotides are TGCAGCGTTGTCAGCACAGGCCCCCTGGAAAGCATTAGCAATCAGCCCCAGCATTTT. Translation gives CSVVSTGPLESISNQPQHF.

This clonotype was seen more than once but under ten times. DNA of the CDR3: TGTGCCAGCAGCTTAGCGAGGGCGGAAGAGACCCAGTACTTC. Translation gives CASSLARAEETQYF. V usage is TRBV7-2 and J usage is TRBJ2-5; tentative D call: TRBD2 (5 bases). Between the trimmed V and J ends, which lost 0 bases and 3 bases, there was a span of 8 bases. There are 14 residues in the CDR3. Germline values: CDR1 SGHTA, CDR2 FQGNSA.

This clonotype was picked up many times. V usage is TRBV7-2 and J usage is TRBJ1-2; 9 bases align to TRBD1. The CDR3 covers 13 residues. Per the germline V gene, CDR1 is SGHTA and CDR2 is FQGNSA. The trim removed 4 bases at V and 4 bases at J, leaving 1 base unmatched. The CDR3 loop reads CASSSTGGYGYTF. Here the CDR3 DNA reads TGTGCCAGCAGCTCGACAGGGGGCTATGGCTACACCTTC.

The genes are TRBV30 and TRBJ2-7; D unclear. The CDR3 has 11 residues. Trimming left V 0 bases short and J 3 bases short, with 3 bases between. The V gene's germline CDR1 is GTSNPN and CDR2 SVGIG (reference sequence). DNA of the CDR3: TGTGCCTGGAGTGTACTCTACGAGCAGTACTTC. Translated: CAWSVLYEQYF.

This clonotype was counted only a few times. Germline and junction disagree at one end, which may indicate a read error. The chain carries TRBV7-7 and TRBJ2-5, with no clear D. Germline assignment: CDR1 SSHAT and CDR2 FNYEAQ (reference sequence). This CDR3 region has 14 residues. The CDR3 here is CASSFPDLQETQYF. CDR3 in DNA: TGTGCTAGCAGCTTCCCAGACTTACAAGAGACCCAGTACTTC.

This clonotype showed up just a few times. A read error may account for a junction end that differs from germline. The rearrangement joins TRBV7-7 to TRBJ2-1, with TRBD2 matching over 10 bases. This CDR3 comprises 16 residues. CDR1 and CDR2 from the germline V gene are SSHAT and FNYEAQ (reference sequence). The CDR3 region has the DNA TGTGCTAGCAGCTTAGGGGCTAGCGGGAGCCACAATGAGCAGTTCTTC. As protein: CASSLGASGSHNEQFF. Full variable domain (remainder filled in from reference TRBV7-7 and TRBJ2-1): GAGVSQSPRYKVTKRGQDVTLRCDPISSHATLYWYQQALGQGPEFLTYFNYEAQPDKSGLPSDRFSAERPEGSISTLTIQRTEQRDSAMYRCASSLGASGSHNEQFFGPGTRLTVL.